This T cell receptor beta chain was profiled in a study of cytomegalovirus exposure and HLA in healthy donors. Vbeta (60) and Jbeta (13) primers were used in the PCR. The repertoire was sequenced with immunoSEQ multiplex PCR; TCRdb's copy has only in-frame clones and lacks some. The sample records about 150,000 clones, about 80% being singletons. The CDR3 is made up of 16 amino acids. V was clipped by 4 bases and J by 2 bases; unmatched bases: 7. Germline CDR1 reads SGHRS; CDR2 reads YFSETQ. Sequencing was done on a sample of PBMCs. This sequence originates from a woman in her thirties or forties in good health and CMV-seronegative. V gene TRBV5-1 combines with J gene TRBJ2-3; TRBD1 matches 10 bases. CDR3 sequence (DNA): TGCGCCAGCAGCGATCTGACAGGGGGCCCCACAGATACGCAGTATTTT. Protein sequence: CASSDLTGGPTDTQYF.